Presented here are 24 T cell receptor beta chains from one specimen sequenced in a study of vaccination and CD4 T cells after COVID-19. An Oncomine TCR Beta short-read assay was used to sequence the DNA from cultured CD4+ T cells. TCRdb fed the PCR reads into MiXCR, producing one record per CDR3 protein. Counted here are 9,000 to 15,000 distinct CDR3 sequences, around 60% occurring once; the ten biggest clones make up 9.1%. The treatment denotes: roughly 10-day PBMC culture with coronavirus spike peptide pools or control peptides (ViraFEST assay). Their specific antigens are unknown. Input material: CD4+ T cells from blood, cultured in vitro. The receptors come from a human donor who had recovered from COVID-19.

This clonotype counts as large. The V call is TRBV6-1, the J call TRBJ2-2, with a tentative D call TRBD2 (7 bases). Trimming left V 4 bases short and J 7 bases short, with 19 bases between. Germline loops: CDR1 MNHNS, CDR2 SASEGT. This CDR3 contains 16 residues. The DNA of the CDR3 is TGTGCCAGCAGTGCCGCCGGGGGGCGGTCGGGCGGGGAGCTGTTTTTT. It is translated as CASSAAGGRSGGELFF.

This rearrangement joins TRBV7-2 to TRBJ1-1, with D uncertain. Trimming removed 3 bases at V and 1 base at J, with 6 bases between. The CDR3 loop spans 13 amino acids. In germline, CDR1 is SGHTA, CDR2 FQGNSA. Here the CDR3 reads CASSFRTNTEAFF. In DNA, the CDR3 is TGTGCCAGCAGCTTTAGGACGAACACTGAAGCTTTCTTT.

The chain employs TRBV7-2 and TRBJ2-1; D is perhaps TRBD2 (6 bases). The length of the CDR3 is 15 residues. CDR1 and CDR2 from the germline V gene are SGHTA and FQGNSA. The germline V and J ends were trimmed by 5 bases and 1 base, with 12 bases remaining between them. The CDR3 DNA is TGTGCCAGCAGCCCAATAGCGGATTCCTACAATGAGCAGTTCTTC. This gives the protein CASSPIADSYNEQFF.

A word on this clonotype: The germline gene is not matched at one end of the junction; a read error may be the cause. The chain is built from TRBV2 and TRBJ2-3; 14 bases match TRBD2. The CDR3 is 15 amino acids. Germline V lookup: CDR1 SNHLY, CDR2 FYNNEI. CDR3 region: CAGSGTSGRGDTQYF. The CDR3 nucleotides read TGTGCCGGCAGTGGGACTAGCGGGAGAGGAGATACGCAGTATTTT.

The rearrangement joins TRBV7-2 to TRBJ1-2, with 8 bases matching TRBD1. After removal of 5 bases from V and 5 bases from J, the junction contained 7 bases not matched to a gene. In germline, CDR1 is SGHTA, CDR2 FQGNSA. CDR3 length: 14 amino acids. The CDR3 here is CASSPKGQGYGYTF. CDR3 sequence (DNA): TGTGCCAGCAGCCCAAAAGGACAGGGTTATGGCTACACCTTC.

This clonotype has a handful of counts. The chain joins TRBV6-1 to TRBJ1-2; D not certain. CDR1 and CDR2 from the germline V gene are MNHNS and SASEGT. This CDR3 has 13 amino acids. Trimming took 2 bases from V and 2 from J, leaving 6 bases between them. CDR3 sequence (DNA): TGTGCCAGCAGTGAAAAGGAGAACTATGGCTACACCTTC. It translates to CASSEKENYGYTF.

The count of this clonotype is one. The genes are TRBV24-1 and TRBJ1-1; D not resolved. Trimming pared 5 bases from V and 3 bases from J, leaving 9 bases between. Germline lookup yields CDR1 KGHDR and CDR2 SFDVKD. CDR3 size: 13 residues. Here the CDR3 reads CATSGKDYTEAFF. The CDR3 bases are TGTGCCACCAGTGGTAAGGATTACACTGAAGCTTTCTTT.

The rearrangement links TRBV27 to TRBJ1-5; 8 bases agree with TRBD1. Germline V CDR1 and CDR2: MNHEY, SMNVEV (reference sequence). Losses at the gene ends were 5 bases for V and 6 bases for J; bases not matched to a gene: 15. The CDR3 consists of 17 residues. CDR3 loop: CASSPWTGSLGGQPQHF. The CDR3 nucleotides read TGTGCCAGCAGTCCTTGGACAGGGTCATTAGGTGGTCAGCCCCAGCATTTT.

This clonotype was detected a few times. V usage is TRBV5-1 and J usage is TRBJ2-5, with 7 bases matching TRBD2. The V and J ends lost 7 bases and 5 bases, in that order; junction bases with no gene match: 8. The CDR3 is 13 amino acids. CDR1 and CDR2 from the germline V gene are SGHRS and YFSETQ. CDR3 DNA: TGCGCCAGCTCGGGCGGGGAGGGGGAGACCCAGTACTTC. Its translation is CASSGGEGETQYF.

This sequence joins TRBV20-1 and TRBJ2-2, with D perhaps TRBD1 or TRBD2 (5 bases each). Deletions cut 0 bases from V and 3 bases from J, with 11 bases between. The germline CDR1 and CDR2 sequences are DFQATT and SNEGSKA (reference sequence). The CDR3 runs to 15 residues. Here the CDR3 DNA reads TGCAGTGCTAGAGATCCCCAGGGACACACCGGGGAGCTGTTTTTT. Translation gives CSARDPQGHTGELFF.

This clonotype was picked up a small number of times. The rearrangement joins TRBV20-1 to TRBJ2-7; 10 bases map to TRBD1. With V trimmed by 7 bases and J by 5 bases, 2 bases remained unmatched. CDR3 length: 11 amino acids. Looked up from germline, CDR1 is DFQATT and CDR2 is SNEGSKA (reference sequence). In nucleotides, the CDR3 is TGCAGTGGACAGGGGGCTCACGAGCAGTACTTC. Residues: CSGQGAHEQYF.

This rearrangement joins TRBV27 to TRBJ2-3; 8 positions agree with TRBD2. This CDR3 is built from 17 residues. Germline loops: CDR1 MNHEY, CDR2 SMNVEV (reference sequence). The J segment lost 1 base and the V segment lost 5 bases, leaving 11 bases of the junction unmatched. CDR3 sequence: CASSRRFTSGGTDTQYF. The CDR3 DNA reads as TGTGCCAGCAGTCGACGGTTTACTAGCGGCGGCACAGATACGCAGTATTTT.

This clonotype was seen a single time. This chain connects TRBV6-1 to TRBJ1-4; D is uncertain. The CDR3 consists of 13 residues. Trimming removed 7 bases from V and 0 bases from J, with 6 bases in between. In germline, CDR1 is MNHNS, CDR2 SASEGT. CDR3 sequence: CASTVSTNEKLFF. CDR3 nucleotides: TGTGCCAGCACGGTGTCAACTAATGAAAAACTGTTTTTT.

The rearrangement uses TRBV15 and TRBJ2-5; unclear D gene. Germline CDR1 is LNHNV and CDR2 is YYDKDF (reference sequence). Trimming shortened V by 0 bases and J by 4 bases, and 12 bases separated the two germline ends. The CDR3 spans 15 residues. CDR3 sequence reads: CATSRDLMVGETQYF. CDR3 nucleotides: TGTGCCACCAGCAGAGATCTTATGGTTGGAGAGACCCAGTACTTC.

The chain employs TRBV12-3 or TRBV12-4 and TRBJ2-3; TRBD2 aligns across 7 bases. Losses at the gene ends were 6 bases for V and 2 bases for J; bases not matched to a gene: 2. The CDR3 consists of 13 residues. The CDR3 bases are TGTGCCAGCAGGGGGGGGATCACAGATACGCAGTATTTT. Translation gives CASRGGITDTQYF.

The gene calls are TRBV28 and TRBJ2-5; 10 positions agree with TRBD1. The V gene end was trimmed by 5 bases and the J gene end by 3 bases; junction bases not matched to a gene: 6. Per the germline V gene, CDR1 is MDHEN and CDR2 is SYDVKM. CDR3 size: 15 residues. The CDR3 protein is CASSATGTGEETQYF. The CDR3, as DNA: TGTGCCAGCAGTGCAACCGGGACAGGGGAAGAGACCCAGTACTTC.

This clonotype has just a few counts. The chain is built from TRBV5-6 and TRBJ1-2; TRBD1 agrees at 9 bases. The V gene's germline CDR1 is SGHDT and CDR2 YYEEEE. The junction had 1 base not matched to a gene; V was cut back by 0 bases and J by 1 base. CDR3 length: 15 residues. The CDR3 nucleotides read TGTGCCAGCAGCTTGGGGGGACAGGGTAACTATGGCTACACCTTC. As protein: CASSLGGQGNYGYTF. Full variable domain (remainder filled in from reference TRBV5-6 and TRBJ1-2): DAGVTQSPTHLIKTRGQQVTLRCSPKSGHDTVSWYQQALGQGPQFIFQYYEEEERQRGNFPDRFSGHQFPNYSSELNVNALLLGDSALYLCASSLGGQGNYGYTFGSGTRLTVV.

The V and J genes are TRBV27 and TRBJ1-4; D possibly corresponds to TRBD1 (5 bases). Between the trimmed V and J ends, which lost 5 bases and 5 bases, there was a span of 18 bases. This CDR3 is 16 amino acids long. Germline V gene sequence: CDR1 MNHEY, CDR2 SMNVEV (reference sequence). The DNA of the CDR3 is TGTGCCAGCAGTCCGAGCTCAGGGCTTGTGAATGAAAAACTGTTTTTT. Its protein product is CASSPSSGLVNEKLFF.

J is TRBJ2-5 and V is TRBV6-1; 9 nucleotides line up with TRBD2. The V and J ends lost 6 bases and 2 bases, in that order; junction bases with no gene match: 1. The CDR3 covers 13 residues. Germline-derived CDR1 and CDR2 are MNHNS and SASEGT. The CDR3 sequence: CASRTSGQETQYF. The CDR3 DNA follows: TGTGCCAGCAGAACTAGCGGGCAAGAGACCCAGTACTTC.

This chain uses TRBV2 with TRBJ2-7; 9 nucleotides agree with TRBD1. Looked up from germline, CDR1 is SNHLY and CDR2 is FYNNEI. V lost 6 bases and J lost 7; bases outside the gene matches: 7. The CDR3 is 13 amino acids. CDR3 protein: CASSRDREAEQYF. The CDR3 DNA reads TGTGCCAGCAGCCGGGACAGGGAGGCTGAGCAGTACTTC.

This sequence joins TRBV9 and TRBJ1-2; the D is unclear. Trimming left V 0 bases short and J 2 bases short, with 2 bases between. This CDR3 spans 12 amino acids. The germline V gene has CDR1 SGDLS and CDR2 YYNGEE. The CDR3 coding sequence is TGTGCCAGCAGCGTAGGGAACTATGGCTACACCTTC. Translation: CASSVGNYGYTF.

This chain uses TRBV6-1 with TRBJ2-5; D is ambiguous. Per the germline V gene, CDR1 is MNHNS and CDR2 is SASEGT. This CDR3 contains 12 residues. The ends were cut back, 6 bases at V and 2 bases at J, with 7 bases in the middle. CDR3 region: CASRVGQETQYF. Here the CDR3 DNA reads TGTGCCAGCAGGGTAGGACAAGAGACCCAGTACTTC.

This clonotype was seen only a few times. The genes are TRBV2 and TRBJ1-2, with 12 bases matching TRBD1. CDR3 size: 17 residues. The junction had 10 bases not matched to a gene; V was cut back by 6 bases and J by 2 bases. Germline V gene lookup returns CDR1 SNHLY and CDR2 FYNNEI. As DNA, the CDR3 is TGTGCCAGCAGGACTCCGGGACAGGGGGCGGGGAACTATGGCTACACCTTC. Encoded protein: CASRTPGQGAGNYGYTF.

This chain links TRBV6-1 with TRBJ2-1; D is perhaps TRBD1 (7 bases). The CDR3 runs to 15 residues. From germline, CDR1 is MNHNS and CDR2 SASEGT. Deletions cut 5 bases from V and 9 bases from J, with 20 bases between. CDR3 in DNA: TGTGCCAGCAGTCTCGGACAGGTTAGGGGAGGTGAGCAGTTCTTC. Its translation is CASSLGQVRGGEQFF.